This TCR beta chain was captured by sequencing in a study of shared clonotypes between healthy human individuals (TCRdb year 2020). Background on the whole study: The cohort included three men and a couple of women between 18 and 49 years of age. Libraries were prepared and TCR repertoires were sequenced by different laboratories using diverse techniques, in order to increase sequencing depth and limit assay-specific biases. Each donor's leukapheresis produced roughly between about 0.8 and 8.9 billion PBMCs. For each donor, CD4 naive and CD4 memory were each given three plates, CD8 naive was given two plates, and CD8 memory was given one plate. To estimate repertoire size and how much clonotype sharing occurs between individuals, the study deeply sequenced the blood TCR repertoires of about 5 healthy adults.

Overall study results and their limits: Because the study included only a small number of donors, the genetic and exposure-history diversity represented was limited. When a handful of donors were compared, the shared fraction of clonotypes was about 5% for naive CD4, less than 4% for naive CD8, 2% to 2.5% for memory CD4, and under 0.5% for memory CD8. Incomplete sequencing was indicated by rarefaction of sorted-subset datasets, despite the large sequencing depth. Based on pairwise subsampling, the degree of clonotype sharing among donors was expected to be affected by sequencing depth. Only blood was sampled, and tissue TCR repertoires likely differ from those in blood. Clonotypes shared by all four sorted-subset donors showed higher generation probabilities than non-shared clonotypes. Larger estimated clonotype richness was generally found for naive subsets than for memory subsets.

The V end loses 2 bases and the J end loses 1 base, and a stretch of 6 bases separates them. The CDR3 has 13 amino acids, counting the end cysteine and phenylalanine. Of the read, only the CDR3 DNA is kept; its 39 bases are in frame from base 1. According to the germline V gene, CDR1 reads SGDLS and CDR2 reads YYNGEE. Using the deep immunoSEQ assay, multiplex PCR amplified TCR CDR3 regions from genomic DNA. Extracted genomic DNA from each cell subset was distributed evenly across all wells of several immunoSEQ 96-well plates, and each plate was treated as a replicate. For sorted subsets, 150 to 250 ng genomic DNA, equal to tens of thousands of T cell genomes, was loaded into each replicate PCR. Purified libraries were quantified with a Qubit 3.0 fluorometer, sized on a Bioanalyzer 2100, and re-quantified with the KAPA Library Quantification kit. A separate single-read 150-cycle Illumina NextSeq 550 flow cell was used to sequence each immunoSEQ 96-well plate. Regarding the original processing steps: Because the immunoSEQ output held only junctional sequences and lacked quality scores, the filtering could not match the filtering applied to full-length reads. Sequences were annotated with PyIR, a Python wrapper for IgBLAST v1.9, using IMGT germline references to assign V/J genes and CDR3. Reads were filtered out if the reads had weak V/J assignments (E-value above 1e-6), no CDR3, stop codons, out-of-frame junctions, or ambiguous translated residues. V3J clonotypes were defined by identical inferred V gene, J gene, and CDR3 amino acid sequence. To compute the percentage overlap between repertoires, the number of shared unique clonotypes was divided by the size of the smaller repertoire. Three approaches were used to assess repertoire richness: RTK rarefaction, the Chao1 estimator, and Recon v2.1 estimates of unobserved clonotypes. Generation probabilities for all TCRbeta clonotypes obtained by the gDNA method from several donors were computed using OLGA. TCRdb limited this immuneACCESS table to in-frame rearrangements with V and J called. A share of clones is missing; checked studies link under half to unresolved V genes, and the rest is unexplained. The V and J calls and clone size were taken over from that table, and D and trimming were inferred from the DNA. This sample has a few million clones in its table, and over 85% of those were observed once. About 0.39% of the sample rests with the top ten.

This clone was counted once. The clone's antigen remains unknown. The record has no base qualities; no much larger clone is one base away. The donors were healthy, HIV-negative adults who had no recently reported acute infections or vaccinations. All donors were Caucasian adults living in Nashville, Tennessee, USA. Magnetic negative selection was used to enrich CD4+ T cells, after which naive cells were positively selected on CD45RA and the negative fraction became the memory subset. Blood was obtained by leukapheresis, after which PBMCs were separated by Ficoll-Histopaque density gradient centrifugation and cryopreserved in liquid nitrogen vapor phase. Analytical flow cytometry was used to check the purity and quantity of each magnetically sorted T cell population. Genomic DNA was isolated from each sorted fraction and quantified by UV absorbance on a Nanodrop 2000c.

Sequenced input: naive CD4+ T cells from PBMCs. The label giving this sample's cell subset or site can be read as: CD45RA+ positively selected. The V and J segments used are TRBV9 and TRBJ1-1; the D gene is unclear. This receptor was obtained from a man aged 18-30 years in good health. Some clones in this sample may be carry-over from other donors' samples. Here the CDR3 is given as CASSVIENTEAFF. The DNA is as follows: TGTGCCAGCAGCGTCATTGAGAACACTGAAGCTTTCTTT.